A single sample gave rise to the 4 T cell receptor beta chains below, sequenced in a study of T cells in Graves' hyperthyroidism and ophthalmopathy. RNA transcripts were the template for amplifying TCR beta CDR3 regions. The study used the HTBI primer set for a first-round RT-PCR of the TCR CDR3. TCRdb itself ran the multiplex PCR reads through MiXCR, one entry per CDR3 protein. The repertoire consists of hundreds of thousands of distinct CDR3 sequences, with around 13% occurring once and the leading ten covering about 10%. The sample was blood. The receptors shown here come from a woman between 18 and 30 years old with Graves' hyperthyroidism.

The table lists this clonotype with many counts. V and J are TRBV30 and TRBJ1-1; D unresolved. Between the trimmed V and J ends, which lost 2 bases and 0 bases, there was a span of 7 bases. Germline CDR1 GTSNPN, CDR2 SVGIG (reference sequence). This CDR3 is built from 13 residues. CDR3 coding DNA: TGTGCCTGGAGTACGAATGTGAACACTGAAGCTTTCTTT. This gives the protein CAWSTNVNTEAFF.

The genes are TRBV10-3 and TRBJ2-2; D not certain. V was cut by 7 bases and J by 2 bases, with 5 bases left in between. This CDR3 region has 12 residues. Germline V CDR1 and CDR2: ENHRY, SYGVKD. In DNA form, the CDR3 reads TGTGCCATCATGGGAAACACCGGGGAGCTGTTTTTT. It specifies CAIMGNTGELFF.

The V call is TRBV29-1, the J call TRBJ2-5; unclear D gene. The CDR3 consists of 12 residues. The V gene's germline CDR1 is SQVTM and CDR2 ANQGSEA. V gave up 7 bases and J gave up 5 bases, with 14 bases separating them. The CDR3 sequence is CSADKTRETQYF. CDR3 coding DNA: TGCAGCGCTGATAAAACGAGGGAGACCCAGTACTTC.

This clonotype occurred many times. This chain connects TRBV30 to TRBJ2-3; TRBD2 matches 7 bases. Germline-derived CDR1 and CDR2 are GTSNPN and SVGIG (reference sequence). The CDR3 runs to 15 residues. Losses at the gene ends were 2 bases for V and 1 base for J; bases not matched to a gene: 6. The CDR3 nucleotides read TGTGCCTGGAGTCGGCGGGCGGGAGGCACAGATACGCAGTATTTT. Translation gives CAWSRRAGGTDTQYF.